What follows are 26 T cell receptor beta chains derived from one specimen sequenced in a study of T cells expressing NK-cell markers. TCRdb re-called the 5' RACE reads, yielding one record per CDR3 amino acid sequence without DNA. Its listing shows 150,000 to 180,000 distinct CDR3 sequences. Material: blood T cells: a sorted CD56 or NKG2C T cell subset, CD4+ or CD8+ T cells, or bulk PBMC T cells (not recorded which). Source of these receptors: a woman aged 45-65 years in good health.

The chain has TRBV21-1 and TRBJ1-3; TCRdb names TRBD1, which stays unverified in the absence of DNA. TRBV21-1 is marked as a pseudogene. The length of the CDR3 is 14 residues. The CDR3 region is CASSPWNVGNTIYF.

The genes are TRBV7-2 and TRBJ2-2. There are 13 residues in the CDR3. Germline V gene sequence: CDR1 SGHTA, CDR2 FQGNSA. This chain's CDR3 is CASAQSNTGELFF.

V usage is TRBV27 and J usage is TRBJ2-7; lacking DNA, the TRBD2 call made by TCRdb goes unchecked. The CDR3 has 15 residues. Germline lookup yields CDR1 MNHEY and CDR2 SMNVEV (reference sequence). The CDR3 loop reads CASMLGTSGSDGKYF.

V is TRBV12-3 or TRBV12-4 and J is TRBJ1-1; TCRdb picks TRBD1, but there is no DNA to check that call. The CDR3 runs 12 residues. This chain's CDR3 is CASSPGQGGAFF.

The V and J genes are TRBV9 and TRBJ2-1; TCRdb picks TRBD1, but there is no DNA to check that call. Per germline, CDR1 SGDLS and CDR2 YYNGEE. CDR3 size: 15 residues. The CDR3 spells CASSATGDVYNEQFF.

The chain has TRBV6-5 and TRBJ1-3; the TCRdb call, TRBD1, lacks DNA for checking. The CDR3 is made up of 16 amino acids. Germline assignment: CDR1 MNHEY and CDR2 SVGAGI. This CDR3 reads CASSMGQTLSGNTIYF.

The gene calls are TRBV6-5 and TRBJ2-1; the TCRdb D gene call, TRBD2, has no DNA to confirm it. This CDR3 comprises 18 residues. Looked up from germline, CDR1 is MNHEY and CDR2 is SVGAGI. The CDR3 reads CASSYTGTSGPNFNEQFF.

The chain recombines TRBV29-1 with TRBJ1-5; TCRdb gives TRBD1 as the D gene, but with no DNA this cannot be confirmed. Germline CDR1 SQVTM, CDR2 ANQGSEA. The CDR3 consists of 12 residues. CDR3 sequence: CSVQRDNQPQHF.

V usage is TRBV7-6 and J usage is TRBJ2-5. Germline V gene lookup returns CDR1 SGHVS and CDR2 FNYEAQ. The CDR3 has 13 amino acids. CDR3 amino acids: CASSKEVRETQYF.

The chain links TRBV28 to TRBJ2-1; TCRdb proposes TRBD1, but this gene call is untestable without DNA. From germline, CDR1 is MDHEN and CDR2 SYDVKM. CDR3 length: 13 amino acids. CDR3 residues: CASSPRGWDEQFF.

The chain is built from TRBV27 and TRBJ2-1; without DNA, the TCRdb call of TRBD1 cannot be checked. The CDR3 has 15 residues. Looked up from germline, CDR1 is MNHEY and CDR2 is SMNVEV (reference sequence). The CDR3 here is CASSLGQGIGYEQFF.

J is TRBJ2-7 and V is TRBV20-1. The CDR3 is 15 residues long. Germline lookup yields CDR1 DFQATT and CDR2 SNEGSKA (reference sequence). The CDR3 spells CSARDVTGGPYEQYF.

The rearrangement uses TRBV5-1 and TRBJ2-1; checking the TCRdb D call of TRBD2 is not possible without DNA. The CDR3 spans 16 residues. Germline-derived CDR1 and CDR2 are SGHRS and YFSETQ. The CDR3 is CASSPGTSGWDNEQFF.

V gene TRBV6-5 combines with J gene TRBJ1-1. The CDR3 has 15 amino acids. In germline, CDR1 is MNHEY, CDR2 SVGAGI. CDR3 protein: CASSYSEVLNTEAFF.

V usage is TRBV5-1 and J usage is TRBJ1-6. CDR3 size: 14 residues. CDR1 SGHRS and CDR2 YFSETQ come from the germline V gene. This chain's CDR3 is CASRLIGLDAPLHF.

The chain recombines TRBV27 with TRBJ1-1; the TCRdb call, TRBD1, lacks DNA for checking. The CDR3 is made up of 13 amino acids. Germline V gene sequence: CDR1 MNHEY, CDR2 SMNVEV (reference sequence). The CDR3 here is CASRLDNDAEAFF.

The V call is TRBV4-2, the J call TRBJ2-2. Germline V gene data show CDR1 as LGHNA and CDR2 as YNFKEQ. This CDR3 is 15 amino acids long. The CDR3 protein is CASSPPRRNTGELFF.

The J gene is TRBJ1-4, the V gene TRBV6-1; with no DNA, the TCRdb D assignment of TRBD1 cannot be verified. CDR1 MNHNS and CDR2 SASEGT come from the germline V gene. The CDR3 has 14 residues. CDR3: CASSDGDTNEKLFF.

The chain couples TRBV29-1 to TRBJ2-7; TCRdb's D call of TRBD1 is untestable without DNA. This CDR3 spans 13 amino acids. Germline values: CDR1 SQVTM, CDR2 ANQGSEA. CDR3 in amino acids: CSVEGGRLYEQYF.

This CDR3 is CASSGRDSTDTQYF. This sequence joins TRBV12-3 or TRBV12-4 and TRBJ2-3; with no DNA, the TCRdb D assignment of TRBD2 cannot be verified. This CDR3 comprises 14 residues.

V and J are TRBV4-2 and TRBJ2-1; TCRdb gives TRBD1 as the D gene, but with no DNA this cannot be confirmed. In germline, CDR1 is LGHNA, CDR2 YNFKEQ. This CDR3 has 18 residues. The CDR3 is CASSQAFEFGQNYNEQFF.

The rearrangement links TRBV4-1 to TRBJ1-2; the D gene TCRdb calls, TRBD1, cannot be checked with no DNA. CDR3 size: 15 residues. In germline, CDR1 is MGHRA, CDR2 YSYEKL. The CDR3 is CASSQEQQGNYGYTF.

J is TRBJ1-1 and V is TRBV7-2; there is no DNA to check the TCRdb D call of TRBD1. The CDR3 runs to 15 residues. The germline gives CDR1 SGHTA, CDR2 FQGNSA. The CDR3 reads CASSSRDMLNTEAFF.

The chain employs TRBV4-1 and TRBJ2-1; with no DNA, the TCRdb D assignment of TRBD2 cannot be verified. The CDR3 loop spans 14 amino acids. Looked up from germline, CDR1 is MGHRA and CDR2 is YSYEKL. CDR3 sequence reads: CASSLEGFGREQFF.

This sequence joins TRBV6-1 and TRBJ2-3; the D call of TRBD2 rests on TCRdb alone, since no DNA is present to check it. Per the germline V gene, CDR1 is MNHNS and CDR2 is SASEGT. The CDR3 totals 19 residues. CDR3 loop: CASSEVLAGGPQYTDTQYF.

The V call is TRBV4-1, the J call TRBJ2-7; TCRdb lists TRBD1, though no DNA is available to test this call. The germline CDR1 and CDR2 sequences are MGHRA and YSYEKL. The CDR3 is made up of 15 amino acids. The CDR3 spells CASSQSVDRAYEQYF.